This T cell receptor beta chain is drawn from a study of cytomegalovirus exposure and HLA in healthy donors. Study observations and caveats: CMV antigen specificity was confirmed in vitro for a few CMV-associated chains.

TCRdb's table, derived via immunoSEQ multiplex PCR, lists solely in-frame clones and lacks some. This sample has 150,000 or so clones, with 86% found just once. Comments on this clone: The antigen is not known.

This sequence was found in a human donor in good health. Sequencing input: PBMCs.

CDR3 sequence: CASSQSFEGLGTEAFF. In DNA, the CDR3 is TGTGCCAGCAGCCAATCTTTCGAGGGATTAGGGACTGAAGCTTTCTTT. The chain employs TRBV16 and TRBJ1-1; D remains ambiguous. V was trimmed by 0 bases and J by 5 bases, leaving 16 bases between them. The CDR3 sequence is 16 residues long. The germline V gene has CDR1 KGHSY and CDR2 FQNENV.